The subject of this entry is one T cell receptor beta chain. Sequencing was performed with immunoSEQ multiplex PCR; in TCRdb, only in-frame clones are kept and a portion is missing. This table holds 25,000 to 35,000 clones, just under 90% found once. These data come from a study of control samples from healthy donors and cancer patients. Germline CDR1 is SGHTA and CDR2 is FQGNSA. This CDR3 is built from 14 residues. V shed 1 base and J shed 5 bases, with 11 bases lying between them. The sample comprised PBMCs. J is TRBJ1-1 and V is TRBV7-2; a possible D gene is TRBD1 (6 bases). This TCR came from a woman in her forties with lung cancer. The CDR3 region is CASSLGVGGTEAFF. The CDR3 nucleotides read TGTGCCAGCAGCTTAGGTGTAGGGGGAACTGAAGCTTTCTTT.